The 5 T cell receptor beta chains below all came from one sample that was sequenced in a study of T cell changes during pregnancy in multiple sclerosis. The assay was immunoSEQ multiplex PCR, and TCRdb's table has in-frame clones only and misses some. The table lists 40,000 to 55,000 clones, 75% to 95% of them singletons, with about 2.6% in the top ten. This material consisted of CD8+ T cells from peripheral blood mononuclear cells, taken in the second trimester of pregnancy. Receptors were obtained from a female donor with multiple sclerosis, enrolled in a pregnancy study.

This clone was found once. V gene TRBV10-3 combines with J gene TRBJ2-1, with 9 bases that match TRBD1. The V gene end was trimmed by 5 bases and the J gene end by 2 bases; junction bases not matched to a gene: 1. CDR3 size: 14 residues. Looked up from germline, CDR1 is ENHRY and CDR2 is SYGVKD. The CDR3 reads CAISTGGAYNEQFF. CDR3 in DNA: TGTGCCATCAGTACAGGGGGCGCCTACAATGAGCAGTTCTTC.

This chain joins TRBV19 and TRBJ1-3, with D uncertain. In germline, CDR1 is LNHDA, CDR2 SQIVND (reference sequence). The CDR3 is 15 residues long. V was shortened by 9 bases and J by 0 bases, with 15 bases between the two germline ends. CDR3 sequence (DNA): TGTGCCAGCGAGTTGAGTAGTAACTCTGGAAACACCATATATTTT. This translates into CASELSSNSGNTIYF.

The chain employs TRBV6-1 and TRBJ2-3; 11 nucleotides align to TRBD1. CDR1 and CDR2 from the germline V gene are MNHNS and SASEGT. The CDR3 extends over 14 amino acids. The V gene end was trimmed by 4 bases and the J gene end by 4 bases; junction bases not matched to a gene: 1. CDR3 sequence reads: CASSGTGGADTQYF. The CDR3 coding sequence is TGTGCCAGCAGTGGGACAGGGGGCGCAGATACGCAGTATTTT.

The rearrangement uses TRBV10-3 and TRBJ2-2; 8 bases line up with TRBD1. CDR3 length equals 15 residues. J was trimmed by 7 bases and V by 2 bases; bases with no gene match: 6. From germline, CDR1 is ENHRY and CDR2 SYGVKD. Written as DNA, the CDR3 is TGTGCCATCAGTGAGCCGACAGGGGTTGGCGGGGAGCTGTTTTTT. Protein: CAISEPTGVGGELFF.

The chain recombines TRBV7-9 with TRBJ2-7; no firm D call. Germline CDR1 and CDR2: SEHNR and FQNEAQ (reference sequence). Deletions cut 2 bases from V and 5 bases from J, with 4 bases between. The CDR3 is 11 amino acids. This CDR3 reads CASSLTNEQYF. CDR3 bases: TGTGCCAGCAGCTTAACAAACGAGCAGTACTTC.